Listed here are 9 T cell receptor beta chains from one sample, sequenced in a study of cytomegalovirus exposure and HLA in healthy donors. Researchers ran the PCR with 60 Vbeta and 13 Jbeta primers. TCRdb's table, derived via immunoSEQ multiplex PCR, lists solely in-frame clones and lacks some. The sample has approximately 58,000 clones, and its top ten clones hold 4% to 5.5%. Input material: PBMCs. Receptors originate from a man aged 30 to 45 in good health and CMV-seropositive.

The rearrangement uses TRBV9 and TRBJ2-5; no clear D gene. Matching the DNA end better, TRBJ2-7 makes the J call doubtful. CDR1 SGDLS and CDR2 YYNGEE come from the germline V gene. The CDR3 has 15 amino acids. For the CDR3, the DNA is TGTGCCAGCAGCGTAGGGTCGTCCCGCAACTACGAGCAGTACTTC. As protein: CASSVGSSRNYEQYF.

Comment on this clone: The same CDR3 can be traced to other DNA sequences in this sample. This chain joins TRBV27 and TRBJ2-7, with D possibly TRBD2 on 6 matching bases. The CDR3 runs 13 residues. The V end lost 0 bases, the J end lost 3 bases, and 6 bases lay between the germline ends. From germline, CDR1 is MNHEY and CDR2 SMNVEV (reference sequence). CDR3: CASSLSGGYEQYF. The CDR3, as DNA: TGTGCCAGCAGTTTATCGGGGGGCTACGAGCAGTACTTC.

V and J are TRBV6-5 and TRBJ1-5; the D gene is possibly TRBD1 (5 bases). V lost 4 bases and J lost 5, with 15 bases in between. CDR3 size: 15 residues. Germline CDR1 MNHEY, CDR2 SVGAGI. CDR3 in DNA: TGTGCCAGCAGTTTGGGGCAACCAGTACATCAGCCCCAGCATTTT. Translation: CASSLGQPVHQPQHF.

This sequence joins TRBV19 and TRBJ1-1; D is possibly TRBD1 (5 bases). The germline V and J ends were trimmed by 4 bases and 5 bases, with 17 bases remaining between them. Germline lookup yields CDR1 LNHDA and CDR2 SQIVND (reference sequence). This CDR3 has 15 residues. The CDR3 coding sequence is TGTGCCAGTAGTACCGGTAGGGGCGCGTTGACTGAAGCTTTCTTT. It yields the protein CASSTGRGALTEAFF.

The genes are TRBV6-5 and TRBJ1-6, with a tentative D call TRBD1 (5 bases). The CDR3 loop spans 15 amino acids. Trimming stripped 7 bases from V and 3 bases from J, with 13 bases between. Germline loops: CDR1 MNHEY, CDR2 SVGAGI. DNA of the CDR3: TGTGCCAGCACCCCCCGACAGATCTATAATTCACCCCTCCACTTT. Amino acids: CASTPRQIYNSPLHF.

For the CDR3, the DNA is TGTGCTAGTGGTTTCCCCGGGACAGAAGAGACCCAGTACTTC. Translated, it gives CASGFPGTEETQYF. This chain uses TRBV12-5 with TRBJ2-5; 7 bases are a match to TRBD1. Germline CDR1 and CDR2: LGHNT and FRNRAP. V trimming: 3 bases; J trimming: 3 bases; junction bases outside the gene matches: 4. CDR3 length: 14 amino acids.

Points on this clone: Its ends do not fully match the called genes, so a read error is possible. This sequence joins TRBV6-1 and TRBJ2-5; D uncertain. The CDR3 sequence is 12 residues long. The germline CDR1 and CDR2 sequences are MNHNS and SASEGT. CDR3 nucleotides: TGTGCCAGCAGGAAAGTCGGAGAGAACCAGTACTTC. It is translated as CASRKVGENQYF.

V usage is TRBV30 and J usage is TRBJ2-1; no definite D call. CDR3 length: 13 amino acids. V lost 1 base to trimming and J lost 3 bases, with 7 bases between them. The germline gives CDR1 GTSNPN, CDR2 SVGIG (reference sequence). The DNA of the CDR3 is TGTGCCTGGAGTGACTCATACTACAATGAGCAGTTCTTC. Residues: CAWSDSYYNEQFF.

This chain links TRBV6-5 with TRBJ2-5; 10 bases are a match to TRBD1. Looked up from germline, CDR1 is MNHEY and CDR2 is SVGAGI. Losses at the gene ends were 0 bases for V and 3 bases for J; bases not matched to a gene: 4. The CDR3 is made up of 16 amino acids. The CDR3: CASSYSFGTGEETQYF. The CDR3 DNA follows: TGTGCCAGCAGTTACTCCTTTGGGACAGGGGAAGAGACCCAGTACTTC.